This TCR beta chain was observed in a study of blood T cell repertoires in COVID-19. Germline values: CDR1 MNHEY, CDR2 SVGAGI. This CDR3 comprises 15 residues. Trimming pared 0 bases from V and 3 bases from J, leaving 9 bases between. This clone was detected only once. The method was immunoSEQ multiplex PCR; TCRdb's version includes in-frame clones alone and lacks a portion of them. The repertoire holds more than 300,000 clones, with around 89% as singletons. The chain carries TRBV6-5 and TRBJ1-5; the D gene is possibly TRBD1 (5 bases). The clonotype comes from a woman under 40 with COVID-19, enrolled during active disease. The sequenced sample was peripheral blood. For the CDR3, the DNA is TGTGCCAGCAGTTACTCAGGGGTGGTCAATCAGCCCCAGCATTTT. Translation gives CASSYSGVVNQPQHF.